These T cell receptor beta chains were read from a single sample in a study of molecular identifiers for immune sequencing clone quantification. TCRdb used MiXCR to reprocess the PCR reads, holding one entry per CDR3 protein. Of some 100,000 distinct CDR3 sequences listed, 19% are singletons. Material for sequencing was naive CD8+ T cells from blood, with Jurkat cell RNA spiked in. The receptors were sampled from a human donor in good health. Some libraries in this study had Jurkat cell RNA spiked in. The CDR3 runs from the conserved cysteine through the conserved F or W. D genes are given only for firm matches. Size tells how often a clone was seen (once, few, many) or the class of an expanded clone, and some rows leave it out.

d_call j_call v_call clone_size cdr3_aa cdr3_nt
. TRBJ1-2 TRBV28 many CATRDTLTYYGYTF TGTGCCACCAGGGACACCCTGACCTACTATGGCTACACCTTC
TRBD2 TRBJ2-7 TRBV5-5 many CASSGLAGSYEQYF TGTGCCAGCAGCGGACTAGCGGGGTCCTACGAGCAGTACTTC
. TRBJ1-1 TRBV5-1 . CASSLVTVGAEAFF TGCGCCAGCAGCTTGGTAACGGTCGGGGCTGAAGCTTTCTTT
TRBD1 TRBJ2-1 TRBV7-3 many CASSDRDRMSHNEQFF TGTGCCAGCAGCGACCGGGACAGGATGTCCCACAATGAGCAGTTCTTC
. TRBJ2-3 TRBV29-1 many CSAVEDTQYF TGCAGCGCCGTTGAAGATACGCAGTATTTT
. TRBJ2-7 TRBV5-1 many CASSLGGGAFYEQYF TGCGCCAGCAGCTTGGGGGGAGGCGCTTTCTACGAGCAGTACTTC
. TRBJ1-5 TRBV2 many CASSANNRYRDGQPQHF TGTGCCAGCAGTGCCAATAACCGTTACAGGGATGGCCAGCCCCAGCATTTT
. TRBJ2-5 TRBV28 . CASRNSYQETQYF TGTGCCAGCAGGAACAGCTACCAAGAGACCCAGTACTTC
TRBD2 TRBJ2-7 TRBV6-5 . CASSSPGWRGARYEQYF TGTGCCAGCAGTTCTCCGGGCTGGCGGGGGGCGCGTTACGAGCAGTACTTC
. TRBJ1-1 TRBV4-1 many CATKYGEQLNTEAFF TGCGCCACTAAATACGGAGAGCAATTGAACACTGAAGCTTTCTTT
TRBD2 TRBJ2-1 TRBV20-1 many CSANTPTPGLDYNEQFF TGCAGTGCTAACACCCCCACTCCGGGACTAGACTACAATGAGCAGTTCTTC
TRBD1 TRBJ1-1 TRBV29-1 many CSVAGTDRFEAFF TGCAGCGTTGCAGGGACAGACCGCTTTGAAGCTTTCTTT
. TRBJ2-5 TRBV5-1 . CASSLVEARQETQYF TGCGCCAGCAGCTTGGTAGAGGCAAGGCAAGAGACCCAGTACTTC
TRBD1 TRBJ1-2 TRBV2 many CASSEARSTTGSNYGYTF TGTGCCAGCAGTGAAGCTCGGTCCACGACAGGGTCCAACTATGGCTACACCTTC
. TRBJ2-7 TRBV6-2/TRBV6-3 many CASSYLGRFGEQYF TGTGCCAGCAGTTACTTAGGACGATTCGGAGAGCAGTACTTC
. TRBJ1-1 TRBV9 many CASSPVGDTEAFF TGTGCCAGCAGCCCAGTGGGGGACACTGAAGCTTTCTTT
. TRBJ2-3 TRBV7-8 . CASSRTRTTDTQYF TGTGCCAGCAGCAGGACGAGGACCACAGATACGCAGTATTTT
. TRBJ2-6 TRBV4-3 many CASSQDDGPREFGANVLTF TGCGCCAGCAGCCAAGACGACGGACCCCGGGAATTTGGGGCCAACGTCCTGACTTTC
TRBD2 TRBJ2-3 TRBV27 few CASSFFPSGRDTQYF TGTGCCAGCAGTTTCTTCCCTAGCGGGAGGGATACGCAGTATTTT
TRBD2 TRBJ2-1 TRBV11-2 many CASSRTSNEQFF TGTGCCAGCAGTAGGACTAGCAATGAGCAGTTCTTC
TRBD1 TRBJ2-7 TRBV13 many CASSKTGQGAWEQYF TGTGCCAGCAGCAAGACGGGACAGGGGGCGTGGGAGCAGTACTTC
. TRBJ2-1 TRBV7-9 many CASGPSGRQQFF TGTGCCAGCGGCCCCTCGGGGCGTCAGCAGTTCTTC
. TRBJ1-1 TRBV27 many CASSLNKGGTEAFF TGTGCCAGCAGTTTAAATAAGGGAGGCACTGAAGCTTTCTTT
TRBD1 TRBJ2-1 TRBV7-9 many CASSLALGQGSSEQFF TGTGCCAGCAGCTTAGCTCTGGGACAGGGTAGTTCTGAGCAGTTCTTC
TRBD1 TRBJ1-1 TRBV4-3 many CASSRDRGFDTEAFF TGCGCCAGCAGCCGGGACAGGGGGTTCGACACTGAAGCTTTCTTT
TRBD1 TRBJ1-4 TRBV12-5 . CASGLGGTNEKLFF TGTGCTAGTGGTTTAGGGGGCACTAATGAAAAACTGTTTTTT
. TRBJ1-1 TRBV4-3 . CASSQEAVRAIEAFF TGCGCCAGCAGCCAAGAGGCGGTCAGGGCGATTGAAGCTTTCTTT
. TRBJ2-7 TRBV5-4 many CASSSTHEQYF TGTGCCAGCAGCTCGACTCACGAGCAGTACTTC
TRBD1 TRBJ2-3 TRBV13 many CASSRDRGADTQYF TGTGCCAGCAGCCGGGACAGGGGCGCAGATACGCAGTATTTT
. TRBJ2-5 TRBV7-6 many CASSHRETQYF TGTGCCAGCAGTCATAGAGAGACCCAGTACTTC
. TRBJ2-1 TRBV7-3 . CASSLPAPASSYNEQFF TGTGCCAGCAGCTTACCCGCCCCGGCAAGCTCCTACAATGAGCAGTTCTTC
TRBD2 TRBJ2-3 TRBV12-3/TRBV12-4 many CASSLWTSGGYTDTQYF TGTGCCAGCAGTCTCTGGACTAGCGGGGGATACACAGATACGCAGTATTTT
TRBD1 TRBJ2-2 TRBV7-6 many CASSYSGTEWAGELFF TGTGCCAGCAGCTACTCCGGGACAGAATGGGCCGGGGAGCTGTTTTTT
. TRBJ2-1 TRBV2 many CASLPERALDNEQFF TGTGCCAGCCTCCCTGAGAGGGCCTTAGACAATGAGCAGTTCTTC
. TRBJ1-1 TRBV5-4 many CASSLDAGVGTEAFF TGTGCCAGCAGCTTGGATGCAGGGGTTGGGACTGAAGCTTTCTTT
. TRBJ2-2 TRBV29-1 many CSVPGAGELFF TGCAGCGTTCCCGGGGCCGGGGAGCTGTTTTTT
. TRBJ2-4 TRBV28 many CASRKINIQYF TGTGCCAGCAGGAAAATCAACATTCAGTACTTC
. TRBJ1-1 TRBV23-1 many CASRPVEGGEDSCPLVAFF TGCGCCAGCCGTCCGGTTGAGGGGGGGGAAGACTCCTGCCCTTTGGTAGCTTTCTTT
TRBD1 TRBJ2-5 TRBV12-3/TRBV12-4 many CASRSEQGEETQYF TGTGCCAGCAGATCAGAACAGGGGGAAGAGACCCAGTACTTC
. TRBJ2-6 TRBV12-3/TRBV12-4 many CASTHLKNSYSGANVLTF TGTGCCAGCACCCACTTAAAGAATTCTTACTCTGGGGCCAACGTCCTGACTTTC
TRBD2 TRBJ2-2 TRBV15 many CATSGPGLARELFF TGTGCCACCAGCGGACCGGGACTAGCGAGGGAGCTGTTTTTT
. TRBJ2-7 TRBV27 . CASGVTGEQYF TGTGCCAGCGGGGTGACGGGAGAACAGTACTTC
TRBD1 TRBJ1-1 TRBV29-1 few CSVGSDRGISGTEAFF TGCAGCGTTGGTTCGGACAGGGGGATCTCGGGCACTGAAGCTTTCTTT
. TRBJ2-3 TRBV7-2 many CASSRHRVGLPSDTQYF TGTGCCAGCAGTCGTCACAGGGTGGGACTCCCATCGGATACGCAGTATTTT
TRBD2 TRBJ2-3 TRBV6-2/TRBV6-3 many CASSNLAGERTDTQYF TGTGCCAGCAGTAACCTAGCGGGAGAACGCACAGATACGCAGTATTTT
TRBD2 TRBJ2-7 TRBV29-1 many CSVLHSGTASYEQYF TGCAGCGTTCTACATAGCGGGACGGCCTCCTACGAGCAGTACTTC
TRBD1 TRBJ2-5 TRBV6-2/TRBV6-3 many CASRTQGAQETQYF TGTGCCAGCAGAACACAGGGGGCACAAGAGACCCAGTACTTC
. TRBJ2-3 TRBV12-3/TRBV12-4 many CGSGQGNTDTQYF TGTGGATCCGGGCAGGGAAACACAGATACGCAGTATTTT
. TRBJ2-7 TRBV6-2/TRBV6-3 many CASSYRDAPYDGQYF TGTGCCAGCAGTTACCGGGACGCTCCCTACGATGGGCAGTACTTC
. TRBJ2-1 TRBV12-3/TRBV12-4 . CASSPRTLYNEQFF TGTGCCAGCAGTCCTAGGACACTTTACAATGAGCAGTTCTTC
TRBD2 TRBJ2-1 TRBV7-9 few CASIRPGTSGYNEQFF TGTGCCAGCATCAGGCCGGGGACTAGCGGCTACAATGAGCAGTTCTTC